The sequence of this T cell receptor (beta chain) was determined in a study of response to subunit inactivated influenza vaccine. A single record per CDR3 protein comes from TCRdb applying MiXCR to the RT-PCR reads. The top ten hold approximately 11% of the sample, which has about 780,000 distinct CDR3 sequences, around a sixth seen once. The germline V gene encodes CDR1 MNHEY and CDR2 SVGEGT. CDR3 length equals 15 residues. V gave up 5 bases and J gave up 2 bases, with 13 bases separating them. The TCR was taken from a man aged 45 to 65 who received an inactivated influenza vaccine. The gene calls are TRBV6-2 or TRBV6-3 and TRBJ2-1; maybe TRBD2 (5 bases). The sequences come from PBMCs from blood, collected more than 4 days after vaccination. The CDR3 reads CASSLAELAYNEQFF. The CDR3 bases are TGTGCCAGCAGTCTGGCTGAACTAGCCTACAATGAGCAGTTCTTC.